Given below is one T cell receptor (beta chain) in context. The CDR3 has 15 residues. The table came from immunoSEQ multiplex PCR; TCRdb's copy has only in-frame clones and leaves some out. The repertoire holds 50,000 or so clones, with approximately 90% as singletons. The sample comes from a study of graft-versus-host responses after intestinal transplantation. Study at large: Transplantation in recipients was multivisceral, liver-intestinal, or isolated intestinal. Anti-thymocyte globulin induction preceded two to four years of tacrolimus and steroid maintenance in all recipients.

The specimen was PBMCs, collected around 120 days after intestinal transplantation. The gene calls are TRBV21-1 and TRBJ2-5; TRBD2 is taken as the D call from the table, unchecked against the DNA. TRBV21-1 is recorded as a pseudogene. The receptor's source is a human patient who received an intestinal transplant, so some T cells may come from the graft donor. The CDR3 sequence: CASSLREGPGETQYF. In nucleotides, the CDR3 is TGTGCCAGCAGTCTGCGGGAGGGCCCGGGAGAGACCCAGTACTTC.